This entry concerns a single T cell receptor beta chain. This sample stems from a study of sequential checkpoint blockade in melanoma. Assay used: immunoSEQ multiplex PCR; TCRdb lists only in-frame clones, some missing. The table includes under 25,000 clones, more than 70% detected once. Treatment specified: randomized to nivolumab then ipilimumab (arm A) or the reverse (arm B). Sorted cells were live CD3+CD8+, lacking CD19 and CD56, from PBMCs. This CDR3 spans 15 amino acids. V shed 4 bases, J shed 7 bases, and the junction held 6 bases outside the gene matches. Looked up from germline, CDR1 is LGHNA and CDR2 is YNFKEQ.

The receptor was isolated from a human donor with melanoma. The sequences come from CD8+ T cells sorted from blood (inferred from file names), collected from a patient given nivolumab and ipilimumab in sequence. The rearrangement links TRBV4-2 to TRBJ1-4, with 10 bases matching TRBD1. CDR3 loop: CASSPRTGGGEKLFF. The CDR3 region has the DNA TGTGCCAGCAGCCCCAGGACAGGGGGGGGTGAAAAACTGTTTTTT.